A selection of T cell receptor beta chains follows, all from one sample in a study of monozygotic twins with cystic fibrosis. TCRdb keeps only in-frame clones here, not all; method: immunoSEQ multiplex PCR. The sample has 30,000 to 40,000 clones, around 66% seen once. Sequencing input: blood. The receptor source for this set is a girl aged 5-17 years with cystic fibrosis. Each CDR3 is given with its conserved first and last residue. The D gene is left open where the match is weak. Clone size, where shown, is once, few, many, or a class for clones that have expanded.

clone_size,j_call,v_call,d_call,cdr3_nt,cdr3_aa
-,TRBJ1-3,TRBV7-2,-,TGTGCCAGCAGCTTAAGCAGGGACTCTGGAAACACCATATATTTT,CASSLSRDSGNTIYF
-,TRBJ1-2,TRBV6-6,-,TGTGCCAGCAGTTACCTGGGGGGTGGGGGCGGCTATGGCTACACCTTC,CASSYLGGGGGYGYTF
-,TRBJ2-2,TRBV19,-,TGTGCCAGTAGTTTTCAAACCGGGGAGCTGTTTTTT,CASSFQTGELFF
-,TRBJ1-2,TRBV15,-,TGTGCCACCAGCAGAGAGGGCAGGGGCTACACCTTC,CATSREGRGYTF
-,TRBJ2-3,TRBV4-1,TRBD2,TGCGCCAGCAGCCGGACTAGCGGGATGGCAGATACGCAGTATTTT,CASSRTSGMADTQYF
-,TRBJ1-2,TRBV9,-,TGTGCCAGCAGCGCCCGGCATGGCAAAAACTATGGCTACACCTTC,CASSARHGKNYGYTF
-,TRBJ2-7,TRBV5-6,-,TGTGCCAGCAGCCCCGGGGTCAACTACGAGCAGTACTTC,CASSPGVNYEQYF
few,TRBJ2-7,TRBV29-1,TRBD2,TGCAGCGTAACAGGCCTAGCGGGGAACTACGAGCAGTACTTC,CSVTGLAGNYEQYF
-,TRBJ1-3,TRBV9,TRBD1,TGTGCCAGCAGCGGACGGAGGGGGCTACTGTCTGGAAACACCATATATTTT,CASSGRRGLLSGNTIYF
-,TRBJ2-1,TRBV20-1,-,TGCAGTGCTCCTCGGAGAAATGAGCAGTTCTTC,CSAPRRNEQFF
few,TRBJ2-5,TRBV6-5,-,TGTGCCAGCAGTCCTAGGACAGTACAAGAGACCCAGTACTTC,CASSPRTVQETQYF
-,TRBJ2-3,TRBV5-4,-,TGTGCCAGCAGCTCCCCAAGTGATGCAGATACGCAGTATTTT,CASSSPSDADTQYF
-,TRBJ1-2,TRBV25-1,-,TGTGCCAGCAGTGCCCCAGGGACGGAACGGGTTTTCTATGGCTACACCTTC,CASSAPGTERVFYGYTF
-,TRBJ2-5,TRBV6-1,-,TGTGCCAGCAGTGCGAAACCGGGACCGAGCCAAGAGACCCAGTACTTC,CASSAKPGPSQETQYF
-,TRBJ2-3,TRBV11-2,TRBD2,TGTGCCAGCAGCTTTGGACTAGCGGTCACAGATACGCAGTATTTT,CASSFGLAVTDTQYF
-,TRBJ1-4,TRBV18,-,TGTGCCAGCCGGGGGCAGGTCAATGAAAAACTGTTTTTT,CASRGQVNEKLFF
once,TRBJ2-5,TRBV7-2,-,TGTGCCAGCAGCTTACATACGGGGAAAAAGACCCAGTACTTC,CASSLHTGKKTQYF
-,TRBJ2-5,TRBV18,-,TGTGCCAGCTCACGACGCGGGGGCGGGGAGACCCAGTACTTC,CASSRRGGGETQYF
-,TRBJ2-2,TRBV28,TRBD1,TGTGCCAGCAGGACCCTGGGACAGAGAATGGAGCTGTTTTTT,CASRTLGQRMELFF
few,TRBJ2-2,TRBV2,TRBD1,TGTGCCAGCAGTCGGACAGGGGGCACCGGGGAGCTGTTTTTT,CASSRTGGTGELFF
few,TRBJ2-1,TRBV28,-,TGTGCCAGCAGTTTCGGGGGCGATGAGCAGTTCTTC,CASSFGGDEQFF
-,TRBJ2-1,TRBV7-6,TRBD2,TGTGCCAGCAGCTTTAGCGGGAGCTCCTACAATGAGCAGTTCTTC,CASSFSGSSYNEQFF
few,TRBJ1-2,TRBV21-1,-,TGTGCCAGCAGCAAAGTCGCAGGGTCTCACTATGGCTACACCTTC,CASSKVAGSHYGYTF
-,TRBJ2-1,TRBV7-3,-,TGTGCCAGCAGCTTGAATACGGGAGAGAGTATTGAGCAGTTCTTC,CASSLNTGESIEQFF
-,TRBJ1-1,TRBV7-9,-,TGTGCCAGCAGCTTAGGGGAGGGTGAAGCTTTCTTT,CASSLGEGEAFF